This TCR beta chain originates from a study of T cell responses to AZD1222 COVID-19 vaccine. Study results and limitations: Nearly half of spike-specific TCRs reportedly target variant regions that are unmutated in the B.1.351 and B.1.1.7 variants.

Details on this clone: Its antigen is as yet unknown.

Libraries were prepared by immunoSEQ multiplex PCR; TCRdb keeps only in-frame clonotypes and omits some of them. The sample has more than 80,000 clones; more than 75% are singletons. The length of the CDR3 is 16 residues. Germline loops: CDR1 MNHEY, CDR2 SVGEGT. V lost 2 bases to trimming and J lost 7 bases, with 17 bases between them. The receptor was isolated from an adult in good health. The sequencing used peripheral blood, collected on day 0 of AZD1222 vaccination. The J gene is TRBJ1-4, the V gene TRBV6-2 or TRBV6-3; D might be TRBD1 (6 bases). CDR3 in DNA: TGTGCCAGCAGTTACGGTAGGGGGGGCCGGTCTGAAAAACTGTTTTTT. It is translated as CASSYGRGGRSEKLFF.